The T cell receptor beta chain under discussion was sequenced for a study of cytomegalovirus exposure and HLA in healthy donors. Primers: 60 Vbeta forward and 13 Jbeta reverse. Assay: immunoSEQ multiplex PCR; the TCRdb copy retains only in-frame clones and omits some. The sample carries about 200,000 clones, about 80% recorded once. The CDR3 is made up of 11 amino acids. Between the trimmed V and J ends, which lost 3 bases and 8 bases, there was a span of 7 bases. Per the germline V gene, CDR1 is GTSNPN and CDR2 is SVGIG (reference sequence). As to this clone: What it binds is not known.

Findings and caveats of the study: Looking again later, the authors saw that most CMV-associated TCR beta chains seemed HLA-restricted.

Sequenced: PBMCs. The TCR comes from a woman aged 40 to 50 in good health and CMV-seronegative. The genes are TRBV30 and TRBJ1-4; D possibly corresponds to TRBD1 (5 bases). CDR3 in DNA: TGTGCCTGGAGGGACAAGGAAAAACTGTTTTTT. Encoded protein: CAWRDKEKLFF.